These 22 T cell receptor beta chains were sequenced from one sample in a study of OX40 agonist ivuxolimab in advanced cancers. Only in-frame clones appear in the TCRdb table, and some are missing; sequencing was by immunoSEQ multiplex PCR. The sample has 60,000 or so clones, about nine tenths seen once. Sequenced material: CD4+ or CD8+ T cells sorted from blood, taken in a trial of the OX40 agonist ivuxolimab. The receptors stem from an adult with an advanced solid tumor such as melanoma, head and neck, liver or kidney cancer.

The chain has TRBV5-6 and TRBJ2-2, with 13 positions matching TRBD2. Germline trimming cut 0 bases from V and 5 bases from J; bases unmatched to any gene: 7. CDR1 and CDR2 (germline): SGHDT, YYEEEE. The CDR3 is 18 amino acids. In DNA form, the CDR3 reads TGTGCCAGCAGCTTGGTGACACTAGCGGGAGGGCCGACCGGGGAGCTGTTTTTT. Translated, it gives CASSLVTLAGGPTGELFF.

This clone is a singleton in its sample. The chain is built from TRBV27 and TRBJ2-3, with 8 nucleotides matching TRBD2. CDR1 is MNHEY, CDR2 SMNVEV, per germline (reference sequence). The V segment lost 7 bases and the J segment 1 base; nucleotides outside the gene matches: 7. This CDR3 has 15 residues. The CDR3 DNA is TGTGCCAGCACACCGGGGGGGATGGGCACAGATACGCAGTATTTT. Translating it yields CASTPGGMGTDTQYF.

CDR3 residues: CASSLTGWSGELFF. The CDR3 nucleotides are TGTGCCAGTAGTCTCACAGGATGGTCCGGGGAGCTGTTTTTT. The chain is built from TRBV19 and TRBJ2-2; a possible D gene is TRBD1 (5 bases). Germline V gene sequence: CDR1 LNHDA, CDR2 SQIVND (reference sequence). The V end was cut by 5 bases, the J end by 6 bases, with 13 bases between. The CDR3 has 14 residues.

The chain joins TRBV18 to TRBJ2-1; 11 bases map to TRBD2. CDR1 and CDR2 (germline): KGHSH, LQKENI. With V trimmed by 0 bases and J by 9 bases, 10 bases remained unmatched. CDR3 length: 17 amino acids. The CDR3 region is CASSPPGLAGGFREQFF. The CDR3 nucleotides are TGTGCCAGCTCACCACCCGGGCTAGCGGGGGGTTTTCGTGAGCAGTTCTTC.

The chain uses TRBV11-2 and TRBJ2-5; no definite D call. This CDR3 has 13 residues. V gave up 1 base and J gave up 5 bases, with 8 bases separating them. Per the germline V gene, CDR1 is SGHAT and CDR2 is FQNNGV. CDR3 sequence reads: CASSLGQKETQYF. The CDR3, as DNA: TGTGCCAGCAGCTTAGGTCAAAAGGAGACCCAGTACTTC.

This rearrangement joins TRBV5-5 to TRBJ2-7, with D perhaps TRBD1 (6 bases). In germline, CDR1 is SGHKS, CDR2 YYEKEE (reference sequence). The CDR3 is 13 amino acids. Trimming left V 3 bases short and J 5 bases short, with 12 bases between. The CDR3 protein is CASSSQGINEQYF. CDR3 coding DNA: TGTGCCAGCAGCTCTCAGGGGATCAACGAGCAGTACTTC.

The gene calls are TRBV4-2 and TRBJ2-1, with no clear D. The CDR3 sequence is 12 residues long. CDR1 is LGHNA, CDR2 YNFKEQ, per germline. Trimming left V 4 bases short and J 9 bases short, with 10 bases between. The CDR3 DNA reads TGTGCCAGCAGCCTACTGCTCCCTGAGCAGTTCTTC. This codes for CASSLLLPEQFF.

As regards this clone: Just one base apart from a much larger clone, this may be a read error. The gene calls are TRBV7-6 and TRBJ2-1, with 11 bases matching TRBD2. V trimming: 5 bases; J trimming: 12 bases; junction bases outside the gene matches: 3. CDR3 length: 12 amino acids. Germline values: CDR1 SGHVS, CDR2 FNYEAQ. The CDR3 nucleotides read TGTGCCAGCAGCACTAGCGGGGGTGGGCAGTTCTTC. Amino acid sequence: CASSTSGGGQFF.

Only one count was recorded for this clone. This chain links TRBV5-6 with TRBJ1-2; TRBD1 matches 10 bases. Germline V gene data show CDR1 as SGHDT and CDR2 as YYEEEE. The CDR3 runs 15 residues. V gave up 5 bases and J gave up 8 bases; unmatched junction bases: 12. The CDR3 coding sequence is TGTGCCAGCAGAAAAGGCCGGGACAGGGGCTGGGGCTACACCTTC. Translation gives CASRKGRDRGWGYTF.

This clone was picked up one time. The chain recombines TRBV4-2 with TRBJ2-2; D gene uncertain. Per the germline V gene, CDR1 is LGHNA and CDR2 is YNFKEQ. The length of the CDR3 is 14 residues. The V and J ends lost 2 bases and 6 bases respectively, with 10 bases between them. CDR3 sequence (DNA): TGTGCCAGCAGCCAAACCGGACGGGCCGGGGAGCTGTTTTTT. As protein: CASSQTGRAGELFF.

The genes are TRBV5-8 and TRBJ2-7; D is unresolved. Trimming left V 2 bases short and J 6 bases short, with 9 bases between. Germline V gives CDR1 SGHTS, CDR2 YDEGEE. This CDR3 spans 12 amino acids. This chain's CDR3 is CASSFLLPEQYF. The DNA of the CDR3 is TGTGCCAGCAGCTTTTTATTGCCCGAGCAGTACTTC.

V is TRBV28 and J is TRBJ2-3; maybe TRBD2 (6 bases). The CDR3 runs 14 residues. The V gene's germline CDR1 is MDHEN and CDR2 SYDVKM. The V and J ends lost 7 bases and 6 bases respectively, with 17 bases between them. Written as DNA, the CDR3 is TGTGCCAGCATCCTGACTAGGACTCGCGATACGCAGTATTTT. Its protein is CASILTRTRDTQYF.

The chain uses TRBV4-2 and TRBJ1-5, with 7 bases lining up with TRBD1. V shed 0 bases and J 7 bases; nucleotides not matched to a gene: 9. Germline CDR1 LGHNA, CDR2 YNFKEQ. The CDR3 covers 16 residues. CDR3 sequence (DNA): TGTGCCAGCAGCCAAGAGGAAGGACAGGATATGCAGCCCCAGCATTTT. Its protein product is CASSQEEGQDMQPQHF.

This chain links TRBV10-3 with TRBJ2-7; perhaps D is TRBD1 or TRBD2 (5 bases each). The CDR3 has 17 residues. CDR1 and CDR2 from the germline V gene are ENHRY and SYGVKD. The V end lost 0 bases, the J end lost 1 base, and 16 bases lay between the germline ends. The CDR3, as DNA: TGTGCCATCAGTGAGTCACCCCGTGGGACCGATTCCTACGAGCAGTACTTC. Protein: CAISESPRGTDSYEQYF.

This sequence joins TRBV6-6 and TRBJ1-5; D unclear. The V gene lost 9 bases and the J gene lost 2 bases, with 8 bases spanning the gap. The CDR3 consists of 12 residues. The germline V gene has CDR1 MNHNY and CDR2 SVGAGI (reference sequence). DNA for the CDR3: TGTGCCAGTGCCTTGGGCAATCAGCCCCAGCATTTT. Its translation is CASALGNQPQHF.

V gene TRBV5-5 combines with J gene TRBJ2-5; D is unclear. Germline V gene data show CDR1 as SGHKS and CDR2 as YYEKEE (reference sequence). The ends were cut back, 1 base at V and 5 bases at J, with 6 bases in the middle. The length of the CDR3 is 12 residues. CDR3 sequence reads: CASSLWSETQYF. CDR3 sequence (DNA): TGTGCCAGCAGCTTGTGGTCGGAGACCCAGTACTTC.

The chain combines TRBV7-9 with TRBJ2-7; D remains ambiguous. V lost 1 base and J 3 bases, leaving 4 bases between the germline ends. Germline V gives CDR1 SEHNR, CDR2 FQNEAQ (reference sequence). CDR3 length: 12 residues. The CDR3 loop is CASSLVVYEQYF. The CDR3 DNA reads TGTGCCAGCAGCTTAGTGGTCTACGAGCAGTACTTC.

This rearrangement joins TRBV5-1 to TRBJ2-1; a weak D match, TRBD2 (5 bases). The CDR3 spans 16 residues. V was clipped by 0 bases and J by 0 bases, with 10 bases between them. In germline, CDR1 is SGHRS, CDR2 YFSETQ. DNA for the CDR3: TGCGCCAGCAGCTTGGTTGGCGGGCCCTCCTACAATGAGCAGTTCTTC. It is translated as CASSLVGGPSYNEQFF.

The chain joins TRBV7-9 to TRBJ1-4, with D unclear. Per the germline V gene, CDR1 is SEHNR and CDR2 is FQNEAQ (reference sequence). Trimming pared 3 bases from V and 5 bases from J, leaving 13 bases between. The CDR3 is made up of 15 amino acids. DNA for the CDR3: TGTGCCAGCAGCTTGTATCCCCGGGGAAATGAAAAACTGTTTTTT. Encoded protein: CASSLYPRGNEKLFF.

The gene calls are TRBV27 and TRBJ1-2, with TRBD1 as a possible D gene (5 bases). Germline V CDR1 and CDR2: MNHEY, SMNVEV (reference sequence). The CDR3 runs 18 residues. Trimming removed 3 bases at V and 1 base at J, with 21 bases between. In DNA form, the CDR3 reads TGTGCCAGCAGTTTTATTTCTACTAGGGGTTTATTTAACTATGGCTACACCTTC. This encodes CASSFISTRGLFNYGYTF.

In this sample, this clone turned up a few times. The chain combines TRBV5-3 with TRBJ2-1, with 11 bases that match TRBD2. TRBV5-3 is classed as an ORF, of uncertain function. Trimming took 2 bases from V and 7 from J; bases not matched to a gene: 20. This CDR3 contains 20 residues. CDR3: CARSFGCAQIAGGPGNEQFF. The CDR3 DNA reads TGTGCCAGAAGCTTCGGGTGTGCTCAAATAGCGGGAGGGCCCGGGAATGAGCAGTTCTTC.

CDR3 coding DNA: TGTGCCAGCAGCTTAAACGTGGCGGGAGGTAATGAGCAGTTCTTC. It encodes CASSLNVAGGNEQFF. The genes are TRBV7-3 and TRBJ2-1; 8 nucleotides align to TRBD2. V was pared by 1 base and J by 7 bases, with 6 bases of the junction left unmatched. This CDR3 spans 15 amino acids. Germline CDR1 is SGHTA and CDR2 is FQGTGA.